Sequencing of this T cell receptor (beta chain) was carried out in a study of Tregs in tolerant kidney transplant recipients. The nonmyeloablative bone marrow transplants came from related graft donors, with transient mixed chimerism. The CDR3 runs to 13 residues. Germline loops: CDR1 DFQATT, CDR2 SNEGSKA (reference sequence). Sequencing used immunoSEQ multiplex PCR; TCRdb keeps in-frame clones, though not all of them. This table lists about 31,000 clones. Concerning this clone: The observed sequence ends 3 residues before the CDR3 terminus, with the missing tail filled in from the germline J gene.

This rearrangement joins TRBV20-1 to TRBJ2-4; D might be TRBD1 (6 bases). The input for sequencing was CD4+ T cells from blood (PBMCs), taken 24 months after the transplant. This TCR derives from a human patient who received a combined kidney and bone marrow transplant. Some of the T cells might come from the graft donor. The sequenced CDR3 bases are TGCAGTGCTCTTTTACAGGGAATTCAAATT. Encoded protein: CSALLQGIQI. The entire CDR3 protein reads CSALLQGIQIQYF.